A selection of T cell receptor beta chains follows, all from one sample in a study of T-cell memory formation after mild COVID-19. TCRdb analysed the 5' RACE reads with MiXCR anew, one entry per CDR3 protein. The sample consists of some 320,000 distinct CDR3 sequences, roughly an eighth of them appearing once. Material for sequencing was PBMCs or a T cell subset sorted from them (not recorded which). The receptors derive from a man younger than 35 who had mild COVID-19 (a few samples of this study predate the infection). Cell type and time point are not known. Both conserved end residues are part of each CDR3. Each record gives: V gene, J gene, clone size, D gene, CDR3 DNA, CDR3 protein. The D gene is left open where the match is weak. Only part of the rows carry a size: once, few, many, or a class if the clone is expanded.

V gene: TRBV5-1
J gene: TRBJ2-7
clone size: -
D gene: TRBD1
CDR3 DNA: TGCGCCAGCAGCTTGGGGTGGACAGGTAACTACGAGCAGTACTTC
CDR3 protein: CASSLGWTGNYEQYF

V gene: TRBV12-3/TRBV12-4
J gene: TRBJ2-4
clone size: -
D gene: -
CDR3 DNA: TGTGCCAGCAGTTTCCTTCTGGGCGGCCTAGCCAAAAACATTCAGTACTTC
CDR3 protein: CASSFLLGGLAKNIQYF

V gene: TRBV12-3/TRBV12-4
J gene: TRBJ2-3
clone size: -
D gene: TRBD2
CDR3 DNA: TGTGCCAGCAGCCTTAGCGGGGGGTACACAGATACGCAGTATTTT
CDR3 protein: CASSLSGGYTDTQYF

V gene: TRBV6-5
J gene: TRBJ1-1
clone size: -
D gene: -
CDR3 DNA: TGTGCCAGCAGCTTATTCCAGGGGAGCCCTGAAGCTTTCTTT
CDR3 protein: CASSLFQGSPEAFF

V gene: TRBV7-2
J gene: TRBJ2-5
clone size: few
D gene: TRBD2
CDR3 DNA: TGTGCCAGCAGCAAGGAGCGGGGGAGGTTCGAGACCCAGTACTTC
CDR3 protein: CASSKERGRFETQYF

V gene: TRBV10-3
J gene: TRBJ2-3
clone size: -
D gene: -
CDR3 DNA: TGTGCCATCAGTGATTTTGTAGATACGCAGTATTTT
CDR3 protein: CAISDFVDTQYF

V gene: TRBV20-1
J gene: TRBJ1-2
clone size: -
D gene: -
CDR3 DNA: TGCAGTGCCAGCAAGGACGGCGATTCCTATGGCTACACCTTC
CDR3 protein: CSASKDGDSYGYTF

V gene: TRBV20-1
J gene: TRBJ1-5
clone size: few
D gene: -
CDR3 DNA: TGCAGTTTCGGGGATTGGGGAGGACCCCAGCATTTT
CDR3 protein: CSFGDWGGPQHF

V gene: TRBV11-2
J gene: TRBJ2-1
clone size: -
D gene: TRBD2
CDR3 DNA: TGTGCCAGCAGCGGACCTCGCAGGACTAGCGGCCTGAATGAGCAGTTCTTC
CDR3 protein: CASSGPRRTSGLNEQFF

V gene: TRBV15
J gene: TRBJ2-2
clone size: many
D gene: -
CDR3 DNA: TGTGCCACCAGCAGAGATTTACAGGGCGCCGGGGAGCTGTTTTTT
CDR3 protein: CATSRDLQGAGELFF

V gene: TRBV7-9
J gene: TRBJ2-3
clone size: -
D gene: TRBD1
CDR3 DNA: TGTGCCAGCAGTCCTTGGACAGGGGGAAGTAATACGCAGTATTTT
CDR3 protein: CASSPWTGGSNTQYF

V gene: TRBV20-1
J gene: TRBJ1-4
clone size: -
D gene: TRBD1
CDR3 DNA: TGCAGTGCTACCAACCCGGGACAGGGTAGTGAAAAACTGTTTTTT
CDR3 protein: CSATNPGQGSEKLFF

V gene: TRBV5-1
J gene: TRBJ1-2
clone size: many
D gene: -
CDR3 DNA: TGCGCCAGCAGCTTACAGGGATCGGATGGCTACACCTTC
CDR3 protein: CASSLQGSDGYTF

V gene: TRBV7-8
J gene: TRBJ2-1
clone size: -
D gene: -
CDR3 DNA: TGTGCCAGCAGCCCAAAGGGGGGCCACTCCTACAATGAGCAGTTCTTC
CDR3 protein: CASSPKGGHSYNEQFF

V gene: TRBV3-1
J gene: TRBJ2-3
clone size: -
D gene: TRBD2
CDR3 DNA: TGTGCCAGCAGCCGCGGGGGGGATTCGGATACGCAGTATTTT
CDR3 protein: CASSRGGDSDTQYF

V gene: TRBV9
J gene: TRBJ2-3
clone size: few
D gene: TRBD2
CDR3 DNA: TGTGCCAGCAGCGTAGTCGGCAGCGGGGGGTGGACAGATACGCAGTATTTT
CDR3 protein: CASSVVGSGGWTDTQYF

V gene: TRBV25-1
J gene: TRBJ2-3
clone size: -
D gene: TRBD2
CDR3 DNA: TGTGCCAGCAGTGAATCGGGGGGGCTCTCCGGAATATCAGATACGCAGTATTTT
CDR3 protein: CASSESGGLSGISDTQYF

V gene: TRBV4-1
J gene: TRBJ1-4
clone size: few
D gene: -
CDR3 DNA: TGCGCCAGCAGCCAAGGGACGGGATCGAATGAAAAACTGTTTTTT
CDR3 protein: CASSQGTGSNEKLFF

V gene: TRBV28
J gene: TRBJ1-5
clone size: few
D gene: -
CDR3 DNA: TGTGCCAGCAGACCCCCTGACAGAATCAATCAGCCCCAGCATTTT
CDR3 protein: CASRPPDRINQPQHF

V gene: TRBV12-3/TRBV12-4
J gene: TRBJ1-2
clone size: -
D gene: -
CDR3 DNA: TGTGCCAGCAGTTTTGGGAATAAGAATGGCTACACCTTC
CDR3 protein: CASSFGNKNGYTF

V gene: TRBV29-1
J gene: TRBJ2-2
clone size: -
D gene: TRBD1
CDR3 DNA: TGCAGCGTTGAAGTACGTGACAGGGGTGGCGGGGAGCTGTTTTTT
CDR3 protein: CSVEVRDRGGGELFF

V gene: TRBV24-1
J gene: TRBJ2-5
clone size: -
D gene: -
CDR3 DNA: TGTGCCACCAGTGATTGGTGGCGGGGTCAAGAGACCCAGTACTTC
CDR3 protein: CATSDWWRGQETQYF

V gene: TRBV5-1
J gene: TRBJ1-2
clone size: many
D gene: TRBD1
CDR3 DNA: TGCGCCAGCAGCGAACAGGGGGCTGACTATGGCTACACCTTC
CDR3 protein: CASSEQGADYGYTF

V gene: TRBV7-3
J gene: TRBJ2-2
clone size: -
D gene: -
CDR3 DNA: TGTGCCAGCAGTACCAATCGGGGGGCCGGCGGGGAGCTGTTTTTT
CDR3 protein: CASSTNRGAGGELFF

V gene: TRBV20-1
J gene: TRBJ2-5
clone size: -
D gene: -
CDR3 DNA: TGCAGTGCTAGAGGTCAGGGGACCCAGTACTTC
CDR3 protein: CSARGQGTQYF

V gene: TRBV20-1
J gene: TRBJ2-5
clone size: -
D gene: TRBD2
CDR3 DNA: TGCAGTGCTTCCCTTGGGACTAGCCTAGAGACCCAGTACTTC
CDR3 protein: CSASLGTSLETQYF

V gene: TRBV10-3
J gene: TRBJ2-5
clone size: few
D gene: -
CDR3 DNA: TGTGCCATCAGTCCCGCGGTGGGACAACAAGAGACCCAGTACTTC
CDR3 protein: CAISPAVGQQETQYF

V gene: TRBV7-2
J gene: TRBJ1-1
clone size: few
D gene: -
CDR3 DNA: TGTGCCAGCAGCTTAGTGGCAGGATTGGGCTACACTGAAACTTTCTTT
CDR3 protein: CASSLVAGLGYTETFF

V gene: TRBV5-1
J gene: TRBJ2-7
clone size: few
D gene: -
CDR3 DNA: TGCGCCAGCAGCTCCTCGGCCGGGACACTCTCCTACGAGCAGTACTTC
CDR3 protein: CASSSSAGTLSYEQYF

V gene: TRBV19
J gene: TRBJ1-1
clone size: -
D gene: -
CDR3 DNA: TGTGCCAGTAGTGATACCGGGGCGGAGAACACTGAAGCTTTCTTT
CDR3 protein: CASSDTGAENTEAFF

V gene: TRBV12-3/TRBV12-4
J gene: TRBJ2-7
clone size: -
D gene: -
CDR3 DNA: TGTGCCAGCAGTTTGGTTCCGTTAGGGGGGCGTCTTGTCTACGAGCAGTACTTC
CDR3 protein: CASSLVPLGGRLVYEQYF

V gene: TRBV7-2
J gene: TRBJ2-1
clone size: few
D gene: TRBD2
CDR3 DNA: TGTGCCAGCGAAACTAGCGGGGGTTACAATGAGCAGTTCTTC
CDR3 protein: CASETSGGYNEQFF

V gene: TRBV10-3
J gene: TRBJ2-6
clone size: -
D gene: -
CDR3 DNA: TGTGCCATCAGGAGGGCCCGGCCGTATTCCCCTGGGGCCAACGTCCTGACTTTC
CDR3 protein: CAIRRARPYSPGANVLTF

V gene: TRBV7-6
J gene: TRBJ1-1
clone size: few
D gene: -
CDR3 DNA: TGTGCCAGCAGCTTAGTCTCCGGGGACACTGAAGCTTTCTTT
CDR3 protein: CASSLVSGDTEAFF

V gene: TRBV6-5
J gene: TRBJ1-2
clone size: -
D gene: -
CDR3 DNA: TGTGCCAGCAGTTACTCGACCCACCCGGCAGTGGGCTATGGCTACACCTTC
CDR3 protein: CASSYSTHPAVGYGYTF

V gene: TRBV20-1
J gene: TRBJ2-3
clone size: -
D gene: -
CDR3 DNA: TGCAGTGCTAAGTCATGGGATAGCACAGATACGCAGTATTTT
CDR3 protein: CSAKSWDSTDTQYF

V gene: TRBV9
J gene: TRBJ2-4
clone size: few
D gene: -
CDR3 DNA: TGTGCCAGCAGCGTAGCAGGGCGGGGGCTGGGAAACATTCAGTACTTC
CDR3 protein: CASSVAGRGLGNIQYF

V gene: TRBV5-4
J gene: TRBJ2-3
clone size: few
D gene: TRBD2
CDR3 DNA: TGTGCCAGCAGCTTGACCCTAAGGACTAGCCACCTCACAGATACGCAGTATTTT
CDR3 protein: CASSLTLRTSHLTDTQYF

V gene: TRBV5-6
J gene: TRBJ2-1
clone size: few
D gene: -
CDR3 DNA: TGTGCCAGCAGCCCCTCGAAGGAGGGTGAGCAGTTCTTC
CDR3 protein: CASSPSKEGEQFF

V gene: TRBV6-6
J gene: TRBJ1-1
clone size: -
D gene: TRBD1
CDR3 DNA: TGTGCCAGCAGTCCGACAGGGGGCCGTACTGAAGCTTTCTTT
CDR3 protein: CASSPTGGRTEAFF

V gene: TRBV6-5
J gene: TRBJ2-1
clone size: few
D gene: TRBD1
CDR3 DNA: TGTGCCAGCAGTTTGAACCCGGGACAGGGGGCCAATGAGCAGTTCTTC
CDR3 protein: CASSLNPGQGANEQFF

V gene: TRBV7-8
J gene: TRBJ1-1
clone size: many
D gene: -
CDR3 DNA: TGTGCCAGCAGCTTAATCAGGGGATATGAAGCTTTCTTT
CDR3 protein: CASSLIRGYEAFF

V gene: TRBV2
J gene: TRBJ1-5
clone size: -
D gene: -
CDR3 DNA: TGTGCCAGCAGTAATCCGCCATTTACAGGGACGGGTCAGCCCCAGCATTTT
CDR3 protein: CASSNPPFTGTGQPQHF

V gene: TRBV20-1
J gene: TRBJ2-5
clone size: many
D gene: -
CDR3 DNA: TGCAGTGCTAGAGACACCGGGACCAAAGAGACCCAGTACTTC
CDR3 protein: CSARDTGTKETQYF

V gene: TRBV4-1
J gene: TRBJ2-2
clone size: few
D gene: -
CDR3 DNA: TGCGCCAGCAGCCAATCAGGGCGCAAGAACACCGGGGAGCTGTTTTTT
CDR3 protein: CASSQSGRKNTGELFF

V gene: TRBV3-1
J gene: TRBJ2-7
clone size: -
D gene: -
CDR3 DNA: TGTGCCAGCAGCCGCCGAACGGGACACCCGCCCGAGCAGTACTTC
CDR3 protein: CASSRRTGHPPEQYF

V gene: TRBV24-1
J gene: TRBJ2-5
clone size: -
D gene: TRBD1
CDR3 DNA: TGTGCCACCAGTGATACGGCAGGGGGAGAGACCCAGTACTTC
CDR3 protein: CATSDTAGGETQYF

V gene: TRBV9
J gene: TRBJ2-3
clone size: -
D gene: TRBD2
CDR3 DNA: TGTGCCAGCAGCCTCGCATTCCTAGCGGCAGATACGCAGTATTTT
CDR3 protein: CASSLAFLAADTQYF

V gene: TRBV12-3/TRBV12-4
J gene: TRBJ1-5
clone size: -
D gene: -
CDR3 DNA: TGTGCCAGCAGTTTTTCAGGGCCTCGTAGCAATCAGCCCCAGCATTTT
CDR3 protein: CASSFSGPRSNQPQHF